This T cell receptor (beta chain) was identified during a study of blood T cell repertoires in COVID-19. Produced via immunoSEQ multiplex PCR; TCRdb's table is partial and in-frame only. The sample holds 70,000 to 90,000 clones; around 89% are singletons and the top ten take around 1%. Source material: PBMCs or T cells enriched from blood (not recorded which). The source of this sequence is a woman aged 50 to 60 with acute COVID-19.

The CDR3 loop reads CATSPLGAGVYNEQFF. Here the CDR3 DNA reads TGTGCCACCTCACCCTTAGGAGCGGGCGTCTACAATGAGCAGTTCTTC. V gene TRBV19 combines with J gene TRBJ2-1; TRBD2 is a possible D gene (6 bases). The CDR3 has 16 residues. Germline-derived CDR1 and CDR2 are LNHDA and SQIVND (reference sequence). V lost 10 bases and J lost 3, with 22 bases in between.